The rows below give T cell receptor beta chains drawn from one sample of a study of T-cell reconstitution after alpha-beta-depleted transplantation in children. TCRdb recomputed calls from the PCR reads with MiXCR, one row per CDR3 protein. There are about 72,000 distinct CDR3 sequences in the sample; more than 5.5% occur only once, and over 2.5% lies in the top ten. Sample: PBMCs from the stem cell graft donor, taken from the stem cell graft. Receptor source: a human donor who donated a stem cell graft to a child with acute lymphoblastic leukemia. The CDR3 runs from the conserved cysteine through the conserved F or W. The D gene is left open where the match is weak. Not all rows give a size; the values are once, few, many and, for expanded clones, a class.

clone size,D gene,J gene,V gene,CDR3 protein,CDR3 DNA
-,-,TRBJ1-2,TRBV6-5,CASSYLRGSSNYGYTF,TGTGCCAGCAGTTACCTCCGGGGGAGCTCTAACTATGGCTACACCTTC
many,TRBD2,TRBJ2-5,TRBV27,CASSSLAGTQETQYF,TGTGCCAGCAGTTCACTAGCGGGGACCCAAGAGACCCAGTACTTC
many,-,TRBJ1-2,TRBV20-1,CSARVGTDYGYTF,TGCAGTGCTAGAGTAGGGACGGACTATGGCTACACCTTC
many,-,TRBJ2-7,TRBV4-1,CASSPGTPIYEQYF,TGCGCCAGCAGCCCAGGGACACCAATCTACGAGCAGTACTTC
many,-,TRBJ2-5,TRBV20-1,CSARWTGGRTQYF,TGCAGTGCTCGATGGACTGGGGGTCGTACCCAGTACTTC
few,TRBD2,TRBJ2-2,TRBV7-3,CASSLYSGRLNTGELFF,TGTGCCAGCAGCTTATATAGCGGGAGGCTGAACACCGGGGAGCTGTTTTTT
many,-,TRBJ1-3,TRBV4-3,CASSLRRTPGNTIYF,TGCGCCAGCAGCCTACGCCGGACACCCGGAAACACCATATATTTT
-,-,TRBJ1-4,TRBV11-2,CASEGLVNEKLFF,TGTGCCAGCGAAGGGTTGGTTAATGAAAAACTGTTTTTT
-,-,TRBJ2-3,TRBV3-1,CASSQVSSSTDTQYF,TGTGCCAGCAGCCAAGTAAGCAGTAGCACAGATACGCAGTATTTT
few,-,TRBJ1-1,TRBV7-9,CASSFEGVNTEAFF,TGTGCCAGCAGCTTCGAAGGGGTGAACACTGAAGCTTTCTTT
many,TRBD1,TRBJ2-7,TRBV6-5,CASNYARTGSSYEQYF,TGTGCCAGCAACTATGCCAGGACAGGTTCCTCCTACGAGCAGTACTTC
many,-,TRBJ1-1,TRBV6-2/TRBV6-3,CASHPDRNTEAFF,TGTGCCAGCCACCCAGACAGGAACACTGAAGCTTTCTTT
many,-,TRBJ2-1,TRBV24-1,CATSESGASNPNEQFF,TGTGCCACCAGTGAATCAGGGGCTAGTAATCCCAATGAGCAGTTCTTC
-,-,TRBJ2-5,TRBV24-1,CATSDLSSSAETQYF,TGTGCCACCAGTGATTTAAGTAGTTCCGCGGAGACCCAGTACTTC
many,-,TRBJ1-1,TRBV29-1,CSVAQGRTEAFF,TGCAGCGTAGCCCAAGGAAGGACTGAAGCTTTCTTT
many,-,TRBJ2-5,TRBV3-1,CASSQAVSGTYQETQYF,TGTGCCAGCAGCCAAGCCGTCTCGGGGACCTACCAAGAGACCCAGTACTTC
many,TRBD2,TRBJ2-1,TRBV20-1,CSARGQEWNAPSSSGRYNEQFF,TGCAGTGCTAGGGGACAGGAATGGAACGCACCCTCGTCTAGCGGGAGGTACAATGAGCAGTTCTTC
-,-,TRBJ2-1,TRBV27,CASSYWSGFSSYNEQFF,TGTGCCAGCAGTTACTGGTCGGGTTTTAGCTCCTACAATGAGCAGTTCTTC
many,-,TRBJ1-1,TRBV10-3,CAIQQRNTEAFF,TGTGCCATCCAACAGAGGAACACTGAAGCTTTCTTT
few,-,TRBJ2-3,TRBV7-2,CASSLSSGRGTDTQYF,TGTGCCAGCAGCTTATCGTCGGGTCGTGGCACAGATACGCAGTATTTT
few,-,TRBJ1-1,TRBV20-1,CSAGTGGGSNTEAFF,TGCAGTGCTGGAACGGGAGGGGGTTCGAACACTGAAGCTTTCTTT
many,-,TRBJ2-7,TRBV27,CASSWGGAGSYEQYF,TGTGCCAGCAGTTGGGGCGGAGCAGGAAGCTACGAGCAGTACTTC
many,TRBD2,TRBJ2-2,TRBV12-3/TRBV12-4,CASSSWGGGTGELFF,TGTGCCAGCAGTTCTTGGGGGGGAGGCACCGGGGAGCTGTTTTTT
few,-,TRBJ2-4,TRBV6-1,CASSGRKNIQYF,TGTGCCAGCAGTGGCCGCAAAAACATTCAGTACTTC
-,-,TRBJ2-3,TRBV12-3/TRBV12-4,CASSPRTVPKYF,TGTGCCAGCAGTCCCCGGACAGTCCCCAAGTATTTT
few,-,TRBJ1-3,TRBV12-3/TRBV12-4,CASSFPPTAITSINSGNTIYF,TGTGCCAGCAGTTTCCCTCCGACGGCGATAACTAGCATCAACTCTGGAAACACCATATATTTT
few,TRBD2,TRBJ2-4,TRBV24-1,CAACDLLAPAGGPLAKNIQYF,TGTGCCGCCTGTGATTTGCTCGCTCCAGCGGGAGGACCTTTAGCCAAAAACATTCAGTACTTC
few,-,TRBJ1-5,TRBV10-3,CAISEAGGGNQPQHF,TGTGCCATCAGTGAAGCCGGGGGCGGCAATCAGCCCCAGCATTTT
few,TRBD1,TRBJ1-2,TRBV5-4,CASSPAGGDYGYTF,TGTGCCAGCAGCCCCGCAGGGGGAGACTATGGCTACACCTTC
many,-,TRBJ1-1,TRBV7-9,CASSLLGQGGTEAFF,TGTGCCAGCAGCTTATTGGGCCAGGGAGGTACTGAAGCTTTCTTT
many,-,TRBJ2-7,TRBV19,CASSFRDTSYEQYF,TGTGCCAGTAGTTTCCGGGACACTTCCTACGAGCAGTACTTC
-,-,TRBJ1-4,TRBV20-1,CSASPQKIAANEKLSF,TGCAGTGCTAGTCCCCAGAAAATTGCAGCTAATGAAAAACTGTCTTTT
few,-,TRBJ1-6,TRBV5-1,CASSLVEGGNSPLHF,TGCGCCAGCAGCTTGGTAGAGGGAGGAAATTCACCCCTCCACTTT
-,TRBD2,TRBJ2-1,TRBV15,CATAGVDPEQFF,TGTGCCACAGCGGGAGTCGATCCTGAGCAGTTCTTC
-,-,TRBJ2-3,TRBV4-3,CASSIGIVGTDTQYF,TGCGCCAGCAGCATAGGAATTGTGGGGACAGATACGCAGTATTTT
few,-,TRBJ1-1,TRBV5-5,CASTSTANTEAFF,TGTGCCAGCACGTCAACAGCGAACACTGAAGCTTTCTTT
many,-,TRBJ2-4,TRBV5-6,CASSLAEGRDKNIQYF,TGTGCCAGCAGCTTGGCGGAGGGGCGCGACAAAAACATTCAGTACTTC
many,-,TRBJ2-5,TRBV7-2,CASATGQGVWETQYF,TGTGCCAGCGCTACCGGGCAGGGCGTCTGGGAGACCCAGTACTTC
-,-,TRBJ2-1,TRBV24-1,CATSEWGDKNEQFF,TGTGCCACCAGTGAATGGGGGGATAAGAATGAGCAGTTCTTC
-,TRBD1,TRBJ1-2,TRBV4-1,CASSQGGQGGYGYTF,TGCGCCAGCAGCCAAGGAGGACAGGGGGGCTATGGCTACACCTTC
-,TRBD2,TRBJ2-5,TRBV7-3,CASSKSGGEETQYF,TGTGCCAGCAGCAAAAGCGGGGGGGAAGAGACCCAGTACTTC
many,-,TRBJ1-3,TRBV7-2,CASSLAGGNSGNTIYF,TGTGCCAGCAGCTTAGCTGGCGGCAACTCTGGAAACACCATATATTTT
many,-,TRBJ1-4,TRBV6-5,CASTGGGARPSTNEKLFF,TGTGCCAGCACCGGGGGAGGGGCAAGGCCTAGCACTAATGAAAAACTGTTTTTT
many,TRBD1,TRBJ2-6,TRBV27,CASSFKSGTLGTGGLGANVLTF,TGTGCCAGCAGTTTTAAGTCCGGGACCCTAGGGACAGGGGGCCTTGGGGCCAACGTCCTGACTTTC
many,TRBD1,TRBJ2-7,TRBV6-5,CASSYGDRAYEQYF,TGTGCCAGCAGTTACGGGGACAGGGCCTACGAGCAGTACTTC
many,-,TRBJ2-2,TRBV4-2,CASSQDRGGELFF,TGTGCCAGCAGCCAAGATCGGGGCGGGGAGCTGTTTTTT
-,-,TRBJ2-6,TRBV23-1,CASSQPLRPGANVLTF,TGCGCCAGCAGTCAGCCATTGCGCCCTGGGGCCAACGTCCTGACTTTC
many,-,TRBJ1-1,TRBV6-4,CASSIDSAAEAFF,TGTGCCAGCAGTATCGACAGTGCCGCTGAAGCTTTCTTT
many,-,TRBJ1-2,TRBV5-1,CASSLPSRPTNYGYTF,TGCGCCAGCAGCTTGCCATCTCGCCCGACTAACTATGGCTACACCTTC
-,-,TRBJ2-7,TRBV4-1,CASSAGLAKYEQYF,TGCGCCAGCAGCGCTGGGCTAGCGAAATACGAGCAGTACTTC
many,-,TRBJ2-5,TRBV5-1,CASRHGGETQYF,TGCGCCAGCCGCCATGGGGGGGAGACCCAGTACTTC
many,-,TRBJ1-4,TRBV10-3,CAIGQSNEKLFF,TGTGCCATCGGACAAAGCAATGAAAAACTGTTTTTT
many,-,TRBJ1-1,TRBV10-3,CAIRQQGTEAFF,TGTGCCATCAGGCAGCAAGGCACTGAAGCTTTCTTT